This T cell receptor (beta chain) was documented in a study of T cells in Graves' hyperthyroidism and ophthalmopathy. This clonotype showed up just a few times. Newly diagnosed hyperthyroidism patients aged 18 to 65 years had disease lasting under 2 months. The CDR3 has 13 amino acids. The V gene's germline CDR1 is MDHEN and CDR2 SYDVKM. V was shortened by 9 bases and J by 4 bases, with 13 bases between the two germline ends. RNA transcripts yielded amplified TCR beta CDR3 regions. First-round RT-PCR of the TCR CDR3 relied on the HTBI primer set. TCRdb ran MiXCR on the multiplex PCR reads and lists one entry per CDR3 protein. The sample has 340,000 or so distinct CDR3 sequences, under 25% seen once; the top ten hold 50%.

The clonotype originates from a woman in her forties or fifties with Graves' hyperthyroidism. Sequencing input: blood. The gene calls are TRBV28 and TRBJ1-5; D is undetermined. CDR3 protein: CASFVSQNQPQHF. CDR3 coding DNA: TGTGCCAGTTTTGTGTCCCAGAATCAGCCCCAGCATTTT.